Following are 23 T cell receptor beta chains from one sample sequenced in a study of blood T cell repertoires in COVID-19. The data were produced by immunoSEQ multiplex PCR, yet TCRdb's version contains in-frame clones alone and is incomplete. The sample includes fewer than 350,000 clones, about 90% of them seen just once. The material sequenced was PBMCs or T cells enriched from blood (not recorded which). The receptor source for this set is a woman aged 25 to 39 who had been exposed to COVID-19.

The chain links TRBV9 to TRBJ2-1; D gene ambiguous. V was trimmed by 0 bases and J by 2 bases, leaving 12 bases between them. The CDR3 covers 16 residues. CDR1 and CDR2 from the germline V gene are SGDLS and YYNGEE. In DNA, the CDR3 is TGTGCCAGCAGCGTAGATGAGACCGGAGCCTACAATGAGCAGTTCTTC. This gives the protein CASSVDETGAYNEQFF.

The chain carries TRBV7-9 and TRBJ2-3, with D maybe TRBD2 (6 bases). Germline V lookup: CDR1 SEHNR, CDR2 FQNEAQ (reference sequence). V gave up 2 bases and J gave up 2 bases, with 11 bases separating them. CDR3 length equals 15 residues. In DNA, the CDR3 is TGTGCCAGCAGCTTACGGGACTGGCCCACAGATACGCAGTATTTT. Amino acid sequence: CASSLRDWPTDTQYF. Full variable domain (missing parts from reference TRBV7-9 and TRBJ2-3): DTGVSQNPRHKITKRGQNVTFRCDPISEHNRLYWYRQTLGQGPEFLTYFQNEAQLEKSRLLSDRFSAERPKGSFSTLEIQRTEQGDSAMYLCASSLRDWPTDTQYFGPGTRLTVL.

The rearrangement uses TRBV30 and TRBJ1-5; D call uncertain. Looked up from germline, CDR1 is GTSNPN and CDR2 is SVGIG (reference sequence). This CDR3 has 14 amino acids. Trimming shortened V by 2 bases and J by 4 bases, and 12 bases separated the two germline ends. The CDR3 loop reads CAWSSVTENQPQHF. For the CDR3, the DNA is TGTGCCTGGAGTAGCGTGACGGAAAATCAGCCCCAGCATTTT.

A few counts support this clone. V usage is TRBV2 and J usage is TRBJ1-5; 11 nucleotides agree with TRBD1. The CDR3 runs to 15 residues. J lost 4 bases, V lost 2 bases, and 1 base had no gene match. The germline V gene has CDR1 SNHLY and CDR2 FYNNEI. CDR3 amino acids: CASSERDRGNQPQHF. The CDR3 DNA reads TGTGCCAGCAGTGAAAGGGACAGGGGGAATCAGCCCCAGCATTTT.

The chain is built from TRBV28 and TRBJ2-7, with 9 bases that match TRBD2. The CDR3 spans 16 residues. The germline V gene has CDR1 MDHEN and CDR2 SYDVKM. After removal of 2 bases from V and 2 bases from J, the junction contained 7 bases not matched to a gene. The CDR3 region has the DNA TGTGCCAGCAGTTTACCGGGACTAGCACAGCCCTACGAGCAGTACTTC. Translation gives CASSLPGLAQPYEQYF.

The V call is TRBV11-2, the J call TRBJ2-7; the match to TRBD1 covers 8 bases. CDR1 SGHAT and CDR2 FQNNGV come from the germline V gene. This CDR3 region has 14 residues. After removal of 6 bases from V and 5 bases from J, the junction contained 9 bases not matched to a gene. The chain's CDR3 is CASRLQGDRHEQYF. The CDR3 DNA reads as TGTGCCAGCAGACTACAGGGGGATAGGCACGAGCAGTACTTC. The full variable domain, completed using reference TRBV11-2 and TRBJ2-7, is EAGVAQSPRYKIIEKRQSVAFWCNPISGHATLYWYQQILGQGPKLLIQFQNNGVVDDSQLPKDRFSAERLKGVDSTLKIQPAKLEDSAVYLCASRLQGDRHEQYFGPGTRLTVT.

This clone has just one count. V gene TRBV7-6 combines with J gene TRBJ2-1; 9 bases map to TRBD2. V trimming: 4 bases; J trimming: 4 bases; junction bases outside the gene matches: 5. The CDR3 is made up of 15 amino acids. Germline-derived CDR1 and CDR2 are SGHVS and FNYEAQ. The CDR3 DNA reads as TGTGCCAGCAGCTGGGATCTAGCGGGGTACAATGAGCAGTTCTTC. It translates to CASSWDLAGYNEQFF.

The chain is built from TRBV27 and TRBJ2-3; no firm D call. The V gene's germline CDR1 is MNHEY and CDR2 SMNVEV (reference sequence). Between the trimmed V and J ends, which lost 1 base and 0 bases, there was a span of 14 bases. This CDR3 has 17 amino acids. DNA for the CDR3: TGTGCCAGCAGTTTATTCCTCAGCATAGCTAGCACAGATACGCAGTATTTT. It encodes CASSLFLSIASTDTQYF.

The rearrangement joins TRBV30 to TRBJ1-2; the D gene is possibly TRBD1 (6 bases). CDR3 length: 14 residues. Per the germline V gene, CDR1 is GTSNPN and CDR2 is SVGIG (reference sequence). V was shortened by 4 bases and J by 1 base, with 13 bases between the two germline ends. CDR3 region: CAWIWTDYNYGYTF. The CDR3 bases are TGTGCCTGGATATGGACAGACTATAACTATGGCTACACCTTC. Based on the CDR3 plus reference TRBV30 and TRBJ1-2, the full variable domain is SQTIHQWPATLVQPVGSPLSLECTVEGTSNPNLYWYRQAAGRGLQLLFYSVGIGQISSEVPQNLSASRPQDRQFILSSKKLLLSDSGFYLCAWIWTDYNYGYTFGSGTRLTVV.

The chain links TRBV9 to TRBJ1-1, with a weak D call TRBD1 (5 bases). CDR3 size: 15 residues. V was cut by 0 bases and J by 5 bases, with 14 bases left in between. CDR1 and CDR2 (germline): SGDLS, YYNGEE. This CDR3 is CASSVVGGPFTEAFF. As DNA, the CDR3 is TGTGCCAGCAGCGTAGTGGGGGGTCCATTTACTGAAGCTTTCTTT.

The chain recombines TRBV10-1 with TRBJ1-1, with D maybe TRBD1 (6 bases). This CDR3 has 13 amino acids. Germline CDR1 WNHNN, CDR2 SYGVQD (reference sequence). Trimming removed 6 bases from V and 6 bases from J, with 14 bases in between. This CDR3 reads CASSDQQGSEAFF. In DNA form, the CDR3 reads TGCGCCAGCAGCGACCAACAGGGATCTGAAGCTTTCTTT.

The chain carries TRBV7-2 and TRBJ1-1, with D unresolved. The V gene's germline CDR1 is SGHTA and CDR2 FQGNSA. V lost 3 bases to trimming and J lost 0 bases, with 11 bases between them. This CDR3 spans 15 amino acids. In DNA form, the CDR3 reads TGTGCCAGCAGCTTCCCGGGTACCATGAACACTGAAGCTTTCTTT. This codes for CASSFPGTMNTEAFF.

This chain joins TRBV19 and TRBJ1-2, with D possibly matching TRBD1 (5 bases). The V gene lost 3 bases and the J gene lost 1 base, with 12 bases spanning the gap. In germline, CDR1 is LNHDA, CDR2 SQIVND (reference sequence). The CDR3 consists of 15 residues. The CDR3 DNA sequence: TGTGCCAGTAGTATGTGGCAGGGACTTAACTATGGCTACACCTTC. This gives the protein CASSMWQGLNYGYTF.

The CDR3 nucleotides are TGTGCCACGGCCTACAGGGGGCGGAACTATGGCTACACCTTC. Amino acids: CATAYRGRNYGYTF. The chain combines TRBV19 with TRBJ1-2; 9 positions agree with TRBD1. In germline, CDR1 is LNHDA, CDR2 SQIVND (reference sequence). V gave up 10 bases and J gave up 2 bases; unmatched junction bases: 8. CDR3 length: 14 residues.

This clone was seen only once. The V gene is TRBV5-4, the J gene TRBJ2-5, with D hard to call. V was clipped by 0 bases and J by 5 bases, with 5 bases between them. The germline gives CDR1 SGHNT, CDR2 YYREEE (reference sequence). This CDR3 is built from 12 residues. The CDR3, as DNA: TGTGCCAGCAGCTTGGACTGGGAGACCCAGTACTTC. This encodes CASSLDWETQYF.

The chain is built from TRBV7-9 and TRBJ1-1, with D possibly matching TRBD1 (6 bases). Trimming shortened V by 3 bases and J by 4 bases, and 12 bases separated the two germline ends. The CDR3 runs 14 residues. Germline-derived CDR1 and CDR2 are SEHNR and FQNEAQ (reference sequence). The CDR3 here is CASSLDSWVTEAFF. CDR3 in DNA: TGTGCCAGCAGCTTGGACAGCTGGGTCACTGAAGCTTTCTTT.

The chain carries TRBV18 and TRBJ1-1; D may be TRBD1 (5 bases). CDR3 length equals 15 residues. V was cut by 3 bases and J by 0 bases, with 11 bases left in between. Germline V gives CDR1 KGHSH, CDR2 LQKENI. CDR3: CASSPQPGMNTEAFF. The CDR3 DNA sequence: TGTGCCAGCTCACCTCAGCCAGGGATGAACACTGAAGCTTTCTTT.

The chain is built from TRBV5-1 and TRBJ2-7, with 11 bases lining up with TRBD2. The length of the CDR3 is 15 residues. Looked up from germline, CDR1 is SGHRS and CDR2 is YFSETQ. The V and J ends lost 3 bases and 0 bases, in that order; junction bases with no gene match: 2. CDR3 coding DNA: TGCGCCAGCAGCTCGGGACTAGCGGCCTCCTACGAGCAGTACTTC. As protein: CASSSGLAASYEQYF.

The V and J genes are TRBV28 and TRBJ2-1, with 10 bases that match TRBD2. J gave up 5 bases and V 6 bases, and 16 bases lay outside the gene matches. Germline CDR1 reads MDHEN; CDR2 reads SYDVKM. The CDR3 consists of 18 residues. This chain's CDR3 is CASSSRRLAGGLNNEQFF. For the CDR3, the DNA is TGTGCCAGCAGCTCCCGGAGGTTAGCGGGAGGTTTGAACAATGAGCAGTTCTTC.

The chain joins TRBV2 to TRBJ2-2; 7 bases fit TRBD2. The J segment lost 2 bases and the V segment lost 5 bases, leaving 8 bases of the junction unmatched. This CDR3 contains 16 residues. Germline CDR1 is SNHLY and CDR2 is FYNNEI. The CDR3 protein is CASSYMGGRNTGELFF. CDR3 in DNA: TGTGCCAGCAGTTATATGGGGGGGAGAAACACCGGGGAGCTGTTTTTT. Full variable domain (outside the CDR3, taken from reference TRBV2 and TRBJ2-2): EPEVTQTPSHQVTQMGQEVILRCVPISNHLYFYWYRQILGQKVEFLVSFYNNEISEKSEIFDDQFSVERPDGSNFTLKIRSTKLEDSAMYFCASSYMGGRNTGELFFGEGSRLTVL.

This chain links TRBV5-6 with TRBJ2-4; D is possibly TRBD2 (6 bases). The V and J ends lost 2 bases and 10 bases respectively, with 13 bases between them. There are 13 residues in the CDR3. Germline CDR1 is SGHDT and CDR2 is YYEEEE. CDR3 coding DNA: TGTGCCAGCAGCTTCGGGGGACGTTCTATTCAGTACTTC. The encoded protein is CASSFGGRSIQYF.

The chain combines TRBV6-9 with TRBJ2-1, with 11 positions matching TRBD2. From germline, CDR1 is MNHGY and CDR2 SVAAGI. J gave up 6 bases and V 6 bases, and 7 bases lay outside the gene matches. This CDR3 is 15 amino acids long. DNA for the CDR3: TGTGCCAGCAGGCCACTAGCGGGAGTCTCCAATGAGCAGTTCTTC. It translates to CASRPLAGVSNEQFF.

The J gene is TRBJ2-1, the V gene TRBV10-3; D gene ambiguous. V was shortened by 4 bases and J by 7 bases, with 23 bases between the two germline ends. Germline V gene sequence: CDR1 ENHRY, CDR2 SYGVKD. This CDR3 comprises 17 residues. The CDR3 coding sequence is TGTGCCATCAGTGCGGCACTGGTTTCGGCGTTGGAGAATGAGCAGTTCTTC. Protein product: CAISAALVSALENEQFF.